These 19 T cell receptor beta chains were sequenced from one sample in a study of CD8 T cells in Susac syndrome. RNA in amounts of roughly 0.5 to 1 ug was reverse transcribed with random hexamers. One entry per CDR3 protein, called by TCRdb with MiXCR from the immunoSEQ multiplex PCR reads. The sample lists 80,000 to 90,000 distinct CDR3 sequences; approximately 95% were seen once. Sample: CD8+ T cells from PBMCs. Receptor source: a human donor in good health.

This clonotype was found once. V and J are TRBV9 and TRBJ2-4; 7 nucleotides agree with TRBD1. The V and J ends lost 3 bases and 0 bases, in that order; junction bases with no gene match: 6. The germline CDR1 and CDR2 sequences are SGDLS and YYNGEE. There are 16 residues in the CDR3. The CDR3 is CASSGNRGEAKNIQYF. The CDR3 DNA sequence: TGTGCCAGCAGCGGTAACAGGGGTGAAGCCAAAAACATTCAGTACTTC.

V usage is TRBV19 and J usage is TRBJ2-7, with D possibly being TRBD1 or TRBD2 (5 bases each). Trimming stripped 5 bases from V and 2 bases from J, with 16 bases between. From germline, CDR1 is LNHDA and CDR2 SQIVND (reference sequence). The CDR3 is made up of 15 amino acids. DNA of the CDR3: TGTGCCAGTAGTGCGATCGAGGGGCTCGCCTACGAGCAGTACTTC. Translating gives CASSAIEGLAYEQYF.

The chain combines TRBV12-3 or TRBV12-4 with TRBJ1-1, with a weak D call TRBD1 (6 bases). Between the trimmed V and J ends, which lost 8 bases and 6 bases, there was a span of 13 bases. The CDR3 runs to 12 residues. The CDR3 DNA reads as TGTGCCAGCGTTGGGGGGGGCTCTGAAGCTTTCTTT. Its protein is CASVGGGSEAFF.

The gene calls are TRBV5-6 and TRBJ2-7; weak D call: TRBD2 (5 bases). The V and J ends lost 2 bases and 5 bases respectively, with 14 bases between them. The CDR3 is 14 amino acids. Germline CDR1 and CDR2: SGHDT and YYEEEE. The chain's CDR3 is CASSFGVSGHEQYF. CDR3 coding DNA: TGTGCCAGCAGCTTCGGAGTCAGCGGCCACGAGCAGTACTTC. Full variable domain (rest looked up from reference TRBV5-6 and TRBJ2-7): DAGVTQSPTHLIKTRGQQVTLRCSPKSGHDTVSWYQQALGQGPQFIFQYYEEEERQRGNFPDRFSGHQFPNYSSELNVNALLLGDSALYLCASSFGVSGHEQYFGPGTRLTVT.

For the CDR3, the DNA is TGTGCCAGCAGCCTGGCGGGGGGTGAGTACGAGCAGTACTTC. Encoded protein: CASSLAGGEYEQYF. The rearrangement uses TRBV7-9 and TRBJ2-7; 8 bases align to TRBD2. CDR1 SEHNR and CDR2 FQNEAQ come from the germline V gene (reference sequence). With V trimmed by 5 bases and J by 4 bases, 7 bases remained unmatched. The CDR3 contains 14 residues.

This chain connects TRBV10-1 to TRBJ1-1, with no clear D. CDR3 length equals 13 residues. Trimming pared 3 bases from V and 2 bases from J, leaving 7 bases between. Germline V CDR1 and CDR2: WNHNN, SYGVQD (reference sequence). CDR3 protein: CASSETPNTEAFF. The CDR3 DNA reads TGCGCCAGCAGTGAAACACCTAACACTGAAGCTTTCTTT.

This chain joins TRBV7-6 and TRBJ2-1; possible D gene TRBD2, 6 bases. V shed 3 bases and J shed 9 bases, with 18 bases lying between them. CDR1 is SGHVS and CDR2 is FNYEAQ in the germline V gene. CDR3 length: 15 amino acids. This chain's CDR3 is CASSFTRGREVEQFF. CDR3 coding DNA: TGTGCCAGCAGCTTTACTCGGGGCAGGGAGGTTGAGCAGTTCTTC.

As to this clonotype: The junction does not match germline at one end; this may be a read error. V usage is TRBV7-9 and J usage is TRBJ1-4; perhaps TRBD1 as D (5 bases). Germline CDR1 reads SEHNR; CDR2 reads FQNEAQ (reference sequence). The CDR3 has 13 residues. The CDR3 sequence: CASSHGTAERLFF. CDR3 sequence (DNA): TGTGCCAGCAGCCACGGGACGGCTGAAAGACTGTTTTTT.

The chain combines TRBV2 with TRBJ1-2; 11 bases are a match to TRBD1. After removal of 2 bases from V and 4 bases from J, the junction contained 12 bases not matched to a gene. The CDR3 loop spans 18 amino acids. The germline V gene encodes CDR1 SNHLY and CDR2 FYNNEI. The CDR3 coding sequence is TGTGCCAGCAGTGAATTTGGACAGGGGGCAGAGATGATCTATGGCTACACCTTC. Translated: CASSEFGQGAEMIYGYTF.

Written as DNA, the CDR3 is TGCAGTGCTACCCCGTTCGGACAGTACCCCTACGAGCAGTACTTC. The encoded protein is CSATPFGQYPYEQYF. V usage is TRBV20-1 and J usage is TRBJ2-7, with D tentatively TRBD1 (6 bases). V gave up 4 bases and J gave up 2 bases, with 18 bases separating them. Germline CDR1 reads DFQATT; CDR2 reads SNEGSKA (reference sequence). The CDR3 is 15 residues long.

The J gene is TRBJ2-5, the V gene TRBV5-1; D is possibly TRBD1 or TRBD2 (5 bases each). The CDR3 consists of 14 residues. V was clipped by 0 bases and J by 5 bases, with 11 bases between them. The germline CDR1 and CDR2 sequences are SGHRS and YFSETQ. CDR3 sequence reads: CASSLGRGEETQYF. CDR3 sequence (DNA): TGCGCCAGCAGCTTGGGTAGGGGAGAGGAGACCCAGTACTTC.

The chain recombines TRBV20-1 with TRBJ1-6; D is undetermined. The CDR3 is made up of 15 amino acids. Germline CDR1 and CDR2: DFQATT and SNEGSKA (reference sequence). Trimming took off 5 bases at V and 7 bases at J, with 18 bases between the two ends. The CDR3 coding sequence is TGCAGTGCTGAAGTATGGGGTTACCCCAATTCACCCCTCCACTTT. This sequence encodes CSAEVWGYPNSPLHF.

This clonotype was detected only once. The V call is TRBV28, the J call TRBJ1-4; perhaps TRBD1 as D (6 bases). The CDR3 covers 16 residues. CDR1 and CDR2 from the germline V gene are MDHEN and SYDVKM. Trimming removed 5 bases from V and 1 base from J, with 14 bases in between. In DNA form, the CDR3 reads TGTGCCAGCAGTCCCCACGGGGGCCTAACTAATGAAAAACTGTTTTTT. Translating gives CASSPHGGLTNEKLFF.

This chain connects TRBV20-1 to TRBJ2-7; possible D gene TRBD1, 5 bases. V was trimmed by 0 bases and J by 7 bases, leaving 10 bases between them. Germline lookup yields CDR1 DFQATT and CDR2 SNEGSKA (reference sequence). There are 12 residues in the CDR3. The CDR3 region is CSARDQGTEQYF. CDR3 sequence (DNA): TGCAGTGCTAGAGATCAGGGTACAGAGCAGTACTTC.

The chain recombines TRBV9 with TRBJ2-7; tentatively, D is TRBD1 or TRBD2 (5 bases each). V lost 0 bases, J lost 2 bases, and 9 bases lay in between. Looked up from germline, CDR1 is SGDLS and CDR2 is YYNGEE. The CDR3 is 14 amino acids. In DNA form, the CDR3 reads TGTGCCAGCAGCGTAGATGGGGACCCCTACGAGCAGTACTTC. Translated: CASSVDGDPYEQYF.

The J gene is TRBJ1-2, the V gene TRBV7-9; the D gene is possibly TRBD1 (5 bases). Trimming removed 2 bases at V and 6 bases at J, with 16 bases between. Germline V gene lookup returns CDR1 SEHNR and CDR2 FQNEAQ (reference sequence). CDR3 length: 15 amino acids. DNA of the CDR3: TGTGCCAGCAGCTTACCGGCCCTGGGGGAGCATGGCTACACCTTC. Translating gives CASSLPALGEHGYTF.

This chain links TRBV9 with TRBJ2-4; tentative D call: TRBD1 (6 bases). Germline-derived CDR1 and CDR2 are SGDLS and YYNGEE. The V end was cut by 3 bases, the J end by 5 bases, with 12 bases between. This CDR3 comprises 14 residues. CDR3 region: CASSAPRTENIQYF. The CDR3, as DNA: TGTGCCAGCAGCGCCCCTCGGACAGAAAACATTCAGTACTTC.

The rearrangement links TRBV6-1 to TRBJ2-5, with 12 bases identical to TRBD2. Germline values: CDR1 MNHNS, CDR2 SASEGT. This CDR3 contains 14 residues. The J segment lost 5 bases and the V segment lost 4 bases, leaving 2 bases of the junction unmatched. CDR3 coding DNA: TGTGCCAGCAGTGCCGGACTAGCGGGGGAGACCCAGTACTTC. Protein product: CASSAGLAGETQYF.

V and J are TRBV6-5 and TRBJ1-1; D gene ambiguous. This CDR3 is 12 amino acids long. Germline CDR1 reads MNHEY; CDR2 reads SVGAGI. Trimming removed 6 bases at V and 1 base at J, with 6 bases between. CDR3 protein: CASSQTNTEAFF. The CDR3 nucleotides are TGTGCCAGCAGCCAAACGAACACTGAAGCTTTCTTT.